The 28 T cell receptor beta chains presented below share a single source sample, sequenced in a study of CD8 T cells in ankylosing spondylitis. A single record per CDR3 protein comes from TCRdb applying MiXCR to the 5' RACE reads. The data contain roughly 220,000 distinct CDR3 sequences, over 9.5% of them singletons. Sample: blood, either unsorted or a sorted T cell fraction (not recorded which). The source is a male donor with ankylosing spondylitis or in good health (not recorded which).

This clonotype was counted at least ten times. This rearrangement joins TRBV20-1 to TRBJ2-2; TRBD1 is a possible D gene (7 bases). Looked up from germline, CDR1 is DFQATT and CDR2 is SNEGSKA (reference sequence). CDR3 size: 13 residues. Trimming cost V 2 bases and J 6 bases, with 10 bases left between them. CDR3 in DNA: TGCAGTGCTAGATCCAGGGGGGCCGGGGAGCTGTTTTTT. Its protein product is CSARSRGAGELFF.

This clonotype was seen more than once but under ten times. The CDR3, as DNA: TGTGCCAGCAGCTGGGCTAGCGGGGGAACCACAGATACGCAGTATTTT. Translated: CASSWASGGTTDTQYF. The rearrangement joins TRBV7-6 to TRBJ2-3; 10 bases agree with TRBD2. Germline CDR1 reads SGHVS; CDR2 reads FNYEAQ. V dropped 4 bases and J dropped 2; count of bases not matched to a gene: 6. The CDR3 runs to 16 residues.

This clonotype was recorded many times. V and J are TRBV5-8 and TRBJ2-3; D possibly corresponds to TRBD2 (6 bases). The V gene's germline CDR1 is SGHTS and CDR2 YDEGEE. This CDR3 is 15 amino acids long. Trimming shortened V by 5 bases and J by 2 bases, and 15 bases separated the two germline ends. The CDR3 here is CASRGGGTVTDTQYF. DNA of the CDR3: TGTGCCAGCAGGGGAGGCGGGACGGTCACAGATACGCAGTATTTT.

The J gene is TRBJ1-1, the V gene TRBV19; D is undetermined. V lost 4 bases and J lost 5, with 11 bases in between. The germline CDR1 and CDR2 sequences are LNHDA and SQIVND (reference sequence). The CDR3 totals 13 residues. CDR3 loop: CASSTLGGTEAFF. CDR3 in DNA: TGTGCCAGTAGTACCCTCGGAGGGACTGAAGCTTTCTTT.

The chain combines TRBV7-9 with TRBJ1-3; D unresolved. Looked up from germline, CDR1 is SEHNR and CDR2 is FQNEAQ (reference sequence). The CDR3 runs 15 residues. Trimming pared 6 bases from V and 0 bases from J, leaving 12 bases between. The DNA for the CDR3 is TGTGCCAGCAGTTTCACACAGAGCTCTGGAAACACCATATATTTT. It specifies CASSFTQSSGNTIYF.

This clonotype has a count of ten or more. V usage is TRBV6-1 and J usage is TRBJ2-5, with D unresolved. The CDR3 contains 16 residues. V gave up 1 base and J gave up 1 base, with 13 bases separating them. From germline, CDR1 is MNHNS and CDR2 SASEGT. The CDR3 coding sequence is TGTGCCAGCAGTGAAGTTGCGTTGGTGTTCCAAGAGACCCAGTACTTC. Its protein is CASSEVALVFQETQYF.

The chain joins TRBV7-8 to TRBJ2-7; 7 positions match TRBD2. CDR1 SGHVS and CDR2 FQNEAQ come from the germline V gene. The CDR3 has 16 amino acids. V was clipped by 3 bases and J by 6 bases; unmatched bases: 14. CDR3 loop: CASSFLGSREFGEQYF. The CDR3 nucleotides read TGTGCCAGCAGCTTTTTAGGTTCGCGGGAGTTCGGCGAGCAGTACTTC.

On this clonotype itself: A read error may explain this, as a much larger clone is one base away. V is TRBV27 and J is TRBJ2-3; a weak D match, TRBD1 (6 bases). Germline CDR1 is MNHEY and CDR2 is SMNVEV (reference sequence). The CDR3 extends over 15 amino acids. This CDR3 reads CASSVTGASTDTQSF. The CDR3 nucleotides are TGTGCCAGCAGCGTGACAGGAGCTAGCACAGATACGCAGTCTTTT.

This clonotype was seen ten or more times. The chain couples TRBV2 to TRBJ1-1; 10 bases map to TRBD1. CDR3 length: 15 residues. Germline CDR1 is SNHLY and CDR2 is FYNNEI. The V gene end was trimmed by 6 bases and the J gene end by 5 bases; junction bases not matched to a gene: 9. The CDR3 coding sequence is TGTGCCAGCAGCGAGTCCGGGACAGGGGTGACTGAAGCTTTCTTT. This gives the protein CASSESGTGVTEAFF.

As concerns this clonotype: A much larger clone differs by one base, so this may be a read error. The CDR3 does not end in the conserved phenylalanine or tryptophan, so this is likely a read error. The chain employs TRBV20-1 and TRBJ1-5; D is unclear. The CDR3 totals 14 residues. Between the trimmed V and J ends, which lost 0 bases and 4 bases, there was a span of 10 bases. Germline lookup yields CDR1 DFQATT and CDR2 SNEGSKA (reference sequence). CDR3 sequence: CSAREASGNQPQHC. Written as DNA, the CDR3 is TGCAGTGCTAGAGAGGCCAGCGGGAATCAGCCCCAGCATTGT.

This clonotype occurred a few times. The gene calls are TRBV12-3 or TRBV12-4 and TRBJ2-5; 7 bases align to TRBD2. V lost 0 bases to trimming and J lost 1 base; unmatched junction nucleotides: 11. The CDR3 contains 18 residues. The CDR3 region is CASSLALGAGIAQETQYF. The CDR3 nucleotides read TGTGCCAGCAGTTTAGCCCTAGGAGCGGGGATAGCCCAAGAGACCCAGTACTTC.

In this sample, this clonotype turned up once. A much more abundant neighbour one base away suggests this may be a read error. V is TRBV12-3 or TRBV12-4 and J is TRBJ1-3, with 8 bases matching TRBD1. V dropped 6 bases and J dropped 0; count of bases not matched to a gene: 7. The length of the CDR3 is 16 residues. CDR3 DNA sequence: TGTGCCAGCAGCTACGCCGGACAGGGCTCTGGAAACACCATATATTTT. Its translation: CASSYAGQGSGNTIYF.

This clonotype was seen at least ten times. This sequence joins TRBV20-1 and TRBJ2-3, with 9 bases lining up with TRBD2. J lost 2 bases, V lost 0 bases, and 6 bases had no gene match. Per the germline V gene, CDR1 is DFQATT and CDR2 is SNEGSKA (reference sequence). This CDR3 has 16 residues. CDR3 residues: CSARDRLAGYTDTQYF. DNA of the CDR3: TGCAGTGCTAGAGATCGTCTAGCGGGGTACACAGATACGCAGTATTTT.

In this sample, this clonotype turned up many times. The chain couples TRBV5-1 to TRBJ2-1; D unclear. With 4 bases removed from V and 4 bases from J, the gap between germline ends came to 12 bases. The CDR3 runs 14 residues. Germline CDR1 reads SGHRS; CDR2 reads YFSETQ. The CDR3: CASSIPGEYNEQFF. The CDR3 DNA is TGCGCCAGCAGCATACCAGGAGAATACAATGAGCAGTTCTTC.

The chain uses TRBV19 and TRBJ2-1; 14 positions agree with TRBD2. The CDR3 is made up of 16 amino acids. V shed 4 bases and J 9 bases; nucleotides not matched to a gene: 8. The germline gives CDR1 LNHDA, CDR2 SQIVND (reference sequence). CDR3 sequence (DNA): TGTGCCAGTAGTAGCCTGACTAGCGGGGGGGCCAGTGAGCAGTTCTTC. Its translation: CASSSLTSGGASEQFF.

This clonotype came up many times. The chain carries TRBV20-1 and TRBJ2-5; TRBD2 matches 11 bases. The CDR3 runs 16 residues. Germline-derived CDR1 and CDR2 are DFQATT and SNEGSKA (reference sequence). Trimming removed 4 bases from V and 2 bases from J; junction bases left unmatched: 9. The CDR3 sequence: CSATKDSGGVQETQYF. The CDR3 coding sequence is TGCAGTGCTACCAAAGATAGCGGGGGGGTACAAGAGACCCAGTACTTC.

This clonotype was counted many times. The CDR3 region has the DNA TGCAGTGCGTCCCCGGGTCCTAACTATGGCTACACCTTC. Residues: CSASPGPNYGYTF. The chain joins TRBV20-1 to TRBJ1-2; no clear D. CDR3 size: 13 residues. The ends were cut back, 6 bases at V and 0 bases at J, with 11 bases in the middle. Germline V gives CDR1 DFQATT, CDR2 SNEGSKA (reference sequence).

This clonotype has only a few counts. The rearrangement joins TRBV20-1 to TRBJ1-5, with 9 nucleotides matching TRBD1. V dropped 6 bases and J dropped 2; count of bases not matched to a gene: 11. CDR1 and CDR2 from the germline V gene are DFQATT and SNEGSKA (reference sequence). The CDR3 extends over 16 amino acids. CDR3 amino acids: CSATPLTGGRNQPQHF. CDR3 in DNA: TGCAGTGCCACACCCCTGACAGGGGGACGCAATCAGCCCCAGCATTTT.

Ten or more counts support this clonotype. The chain joins TRBV18 to TRBJ2-7, with unresolved D. Germline loops: CDR1 KGHSH, CDR2 LQKENI. V gave up 3 bases and J gave up 0 bases, with 6 bases separating them. CDR3 length equals 13 residues. For the CDR3, the DNA is TGTGCCAGCTCACCCACGAGCTCCTACGAGCAGTACTTC. As protein: CASSPTSSYEQYF.

This chain joins TRBV20-1 and TRBJ2-1; 7 bases align to TRBD2. V lost 1 base and J lost 5; bases outside the gene matches: 11. The CDR3 is made up of 16 amino acids. The V gene's germline CDR1 is DFQATT and CDR2 SNEGSKA (reference sequence). The CDR3 DNA reads as TGCAGTGCTAGAGGGTCGACTAGCTTTGGGCACAATGAGCAGTTCTTC. This translates into CSARGSTSFGHNEQFF.

This clonotype was observed a handful of times. The V gene is TRBV15, the J gene TRBJ1-5, with a tentative D call TRBD1 (5 bases). The CDR3 loop spans 14 amino acids. V lost 0 bases to trimming and J lost 10 bases, with 13 bases between them. Germline CDR1 and CDR2: LNHNV and YYDKDF (reference sequence). Here the CDR3 reads CATSRDWGERPQHF. DNA for the CDR3: TGTGCCACCAGCAGAGATTGGGGGGAACGACCCCAGCATTTT.

The sample holds many counts of this clonotype. The chain is built from TRBV7-3 and TRBJ2-1; tentatively, D is TRBD1 or TRBD2 (6 bases each). V lost 4 bases to trimming and J lost 0 bases, with 13 bases between them. Germline loops: CDR1 SGHTA, CDR2 FQGTGA. The CDR3 has 16 residues. The CDR3 sequence is CASSSPGANSYNEQFF. For the CDR3, the DNA is TGTGCCAGCAGCTCTCCGGGGGCCAACTCCTACAATGAGCAGTTCTTC.

This chain uses TRBV20-1 with TRBJ2-3, with a tentative D call TRBD1 (6 bases). The ends were cut back, 6 bases at V and 4 bases at J, with 14 bases in the middle. Looked up from germline, CDR1 is DFQATT and CDR2 is SNEGSKA (reference sequence). The CDR3 length is 13 residues. The CDR3 DNA reads as TGCAGTGCCCATACAGGGATTGCAGATACGCAGTATTTT. Translated, it gives CSAHTGIADTQYF.

As regards this clonotype: The junction departs from the called germline gene at one end, perhaps through a read error. Written as DNA, the CDR3 is TGTGCCAGCAGCCGGGACAGGACCGGCTCCTACAATGAGCCGTTCTTC. Amino acid sequence: CASSRDRTGSYNEPFF. This sequence joins TRBV5-6 and TRBJ2-1; 8 bases align to TRBD1. The CDR3 contains 16 residues. Germline V gene data show CDR1 as SGHDT and CDR2 as YYEEEE.

The genes are TRBV10-3 and TRBJ2-7; maybe TRBD1 (5 bases). CDR1 ENHRY and CDR2 SYGVKD come from the germline V gene. The CDR3 totals 15 residues. V lost 4 bases and J 6 bases, leaving 19 bases between the germline ends. The CDR3 sequence: CAISVGRRDRPEQYF. For the CDR3, the DNA is TGTGCCATCAGTGTAGGTCGCAGGGATCGCCCCGAGCAGTACTTC.

Many counts were recorded for this clonotype. V and J are TRBV12-3 or TRBV12-4 and TRBJ2-5; D not resolved. The CDR3 totals 11 residues. V shed 2 bases and J shed 6 bases, with 4 bases lying between them. CDR3 amino acids: CASSLSQTQYF. The CDR3 DNA reads as TGTGCCAGCAGTTTATCCCAGACCCAGTACTTC.

There are many counts of this clonotype. The rearrangement uses TRBV5-5 and TRBJ2-7, with 8 nucleotides matching TRBD1. Losses at the gene ends were 4 bases for V and 12 bases for J; bases not matched to a gene: 15. The CDR3 totals 14 residues. Germline CDR1 is SGHKS and CDR2 is YYEKEE (reference sequence). This chain's CDR3 is CASSPGAGGDRGYF. CDR3 bases: TGTGCCAGCAGCCCAGGAGCAGGGGGCGACAGGGGGTACTTC.

This clonotype appeared many times. The chain combines TRBV27 with TRBJ2-5, with 8 bases aligning to TRBD2. CDR1 and CDR2 from the germline V gene are MNHEY and SMNVEV (reference sequence). J was trimmed by 2 bases and V by 2 bases; bases with no gene match: 7. This CDR3 region has 16 residues. The CDR3 DNA reads TGTGCCAGCAGTTTAACGGCTAGCGGGCGACAAGAGACCCAGTACTTC. It specifies CASSLTASGRQETQYF.